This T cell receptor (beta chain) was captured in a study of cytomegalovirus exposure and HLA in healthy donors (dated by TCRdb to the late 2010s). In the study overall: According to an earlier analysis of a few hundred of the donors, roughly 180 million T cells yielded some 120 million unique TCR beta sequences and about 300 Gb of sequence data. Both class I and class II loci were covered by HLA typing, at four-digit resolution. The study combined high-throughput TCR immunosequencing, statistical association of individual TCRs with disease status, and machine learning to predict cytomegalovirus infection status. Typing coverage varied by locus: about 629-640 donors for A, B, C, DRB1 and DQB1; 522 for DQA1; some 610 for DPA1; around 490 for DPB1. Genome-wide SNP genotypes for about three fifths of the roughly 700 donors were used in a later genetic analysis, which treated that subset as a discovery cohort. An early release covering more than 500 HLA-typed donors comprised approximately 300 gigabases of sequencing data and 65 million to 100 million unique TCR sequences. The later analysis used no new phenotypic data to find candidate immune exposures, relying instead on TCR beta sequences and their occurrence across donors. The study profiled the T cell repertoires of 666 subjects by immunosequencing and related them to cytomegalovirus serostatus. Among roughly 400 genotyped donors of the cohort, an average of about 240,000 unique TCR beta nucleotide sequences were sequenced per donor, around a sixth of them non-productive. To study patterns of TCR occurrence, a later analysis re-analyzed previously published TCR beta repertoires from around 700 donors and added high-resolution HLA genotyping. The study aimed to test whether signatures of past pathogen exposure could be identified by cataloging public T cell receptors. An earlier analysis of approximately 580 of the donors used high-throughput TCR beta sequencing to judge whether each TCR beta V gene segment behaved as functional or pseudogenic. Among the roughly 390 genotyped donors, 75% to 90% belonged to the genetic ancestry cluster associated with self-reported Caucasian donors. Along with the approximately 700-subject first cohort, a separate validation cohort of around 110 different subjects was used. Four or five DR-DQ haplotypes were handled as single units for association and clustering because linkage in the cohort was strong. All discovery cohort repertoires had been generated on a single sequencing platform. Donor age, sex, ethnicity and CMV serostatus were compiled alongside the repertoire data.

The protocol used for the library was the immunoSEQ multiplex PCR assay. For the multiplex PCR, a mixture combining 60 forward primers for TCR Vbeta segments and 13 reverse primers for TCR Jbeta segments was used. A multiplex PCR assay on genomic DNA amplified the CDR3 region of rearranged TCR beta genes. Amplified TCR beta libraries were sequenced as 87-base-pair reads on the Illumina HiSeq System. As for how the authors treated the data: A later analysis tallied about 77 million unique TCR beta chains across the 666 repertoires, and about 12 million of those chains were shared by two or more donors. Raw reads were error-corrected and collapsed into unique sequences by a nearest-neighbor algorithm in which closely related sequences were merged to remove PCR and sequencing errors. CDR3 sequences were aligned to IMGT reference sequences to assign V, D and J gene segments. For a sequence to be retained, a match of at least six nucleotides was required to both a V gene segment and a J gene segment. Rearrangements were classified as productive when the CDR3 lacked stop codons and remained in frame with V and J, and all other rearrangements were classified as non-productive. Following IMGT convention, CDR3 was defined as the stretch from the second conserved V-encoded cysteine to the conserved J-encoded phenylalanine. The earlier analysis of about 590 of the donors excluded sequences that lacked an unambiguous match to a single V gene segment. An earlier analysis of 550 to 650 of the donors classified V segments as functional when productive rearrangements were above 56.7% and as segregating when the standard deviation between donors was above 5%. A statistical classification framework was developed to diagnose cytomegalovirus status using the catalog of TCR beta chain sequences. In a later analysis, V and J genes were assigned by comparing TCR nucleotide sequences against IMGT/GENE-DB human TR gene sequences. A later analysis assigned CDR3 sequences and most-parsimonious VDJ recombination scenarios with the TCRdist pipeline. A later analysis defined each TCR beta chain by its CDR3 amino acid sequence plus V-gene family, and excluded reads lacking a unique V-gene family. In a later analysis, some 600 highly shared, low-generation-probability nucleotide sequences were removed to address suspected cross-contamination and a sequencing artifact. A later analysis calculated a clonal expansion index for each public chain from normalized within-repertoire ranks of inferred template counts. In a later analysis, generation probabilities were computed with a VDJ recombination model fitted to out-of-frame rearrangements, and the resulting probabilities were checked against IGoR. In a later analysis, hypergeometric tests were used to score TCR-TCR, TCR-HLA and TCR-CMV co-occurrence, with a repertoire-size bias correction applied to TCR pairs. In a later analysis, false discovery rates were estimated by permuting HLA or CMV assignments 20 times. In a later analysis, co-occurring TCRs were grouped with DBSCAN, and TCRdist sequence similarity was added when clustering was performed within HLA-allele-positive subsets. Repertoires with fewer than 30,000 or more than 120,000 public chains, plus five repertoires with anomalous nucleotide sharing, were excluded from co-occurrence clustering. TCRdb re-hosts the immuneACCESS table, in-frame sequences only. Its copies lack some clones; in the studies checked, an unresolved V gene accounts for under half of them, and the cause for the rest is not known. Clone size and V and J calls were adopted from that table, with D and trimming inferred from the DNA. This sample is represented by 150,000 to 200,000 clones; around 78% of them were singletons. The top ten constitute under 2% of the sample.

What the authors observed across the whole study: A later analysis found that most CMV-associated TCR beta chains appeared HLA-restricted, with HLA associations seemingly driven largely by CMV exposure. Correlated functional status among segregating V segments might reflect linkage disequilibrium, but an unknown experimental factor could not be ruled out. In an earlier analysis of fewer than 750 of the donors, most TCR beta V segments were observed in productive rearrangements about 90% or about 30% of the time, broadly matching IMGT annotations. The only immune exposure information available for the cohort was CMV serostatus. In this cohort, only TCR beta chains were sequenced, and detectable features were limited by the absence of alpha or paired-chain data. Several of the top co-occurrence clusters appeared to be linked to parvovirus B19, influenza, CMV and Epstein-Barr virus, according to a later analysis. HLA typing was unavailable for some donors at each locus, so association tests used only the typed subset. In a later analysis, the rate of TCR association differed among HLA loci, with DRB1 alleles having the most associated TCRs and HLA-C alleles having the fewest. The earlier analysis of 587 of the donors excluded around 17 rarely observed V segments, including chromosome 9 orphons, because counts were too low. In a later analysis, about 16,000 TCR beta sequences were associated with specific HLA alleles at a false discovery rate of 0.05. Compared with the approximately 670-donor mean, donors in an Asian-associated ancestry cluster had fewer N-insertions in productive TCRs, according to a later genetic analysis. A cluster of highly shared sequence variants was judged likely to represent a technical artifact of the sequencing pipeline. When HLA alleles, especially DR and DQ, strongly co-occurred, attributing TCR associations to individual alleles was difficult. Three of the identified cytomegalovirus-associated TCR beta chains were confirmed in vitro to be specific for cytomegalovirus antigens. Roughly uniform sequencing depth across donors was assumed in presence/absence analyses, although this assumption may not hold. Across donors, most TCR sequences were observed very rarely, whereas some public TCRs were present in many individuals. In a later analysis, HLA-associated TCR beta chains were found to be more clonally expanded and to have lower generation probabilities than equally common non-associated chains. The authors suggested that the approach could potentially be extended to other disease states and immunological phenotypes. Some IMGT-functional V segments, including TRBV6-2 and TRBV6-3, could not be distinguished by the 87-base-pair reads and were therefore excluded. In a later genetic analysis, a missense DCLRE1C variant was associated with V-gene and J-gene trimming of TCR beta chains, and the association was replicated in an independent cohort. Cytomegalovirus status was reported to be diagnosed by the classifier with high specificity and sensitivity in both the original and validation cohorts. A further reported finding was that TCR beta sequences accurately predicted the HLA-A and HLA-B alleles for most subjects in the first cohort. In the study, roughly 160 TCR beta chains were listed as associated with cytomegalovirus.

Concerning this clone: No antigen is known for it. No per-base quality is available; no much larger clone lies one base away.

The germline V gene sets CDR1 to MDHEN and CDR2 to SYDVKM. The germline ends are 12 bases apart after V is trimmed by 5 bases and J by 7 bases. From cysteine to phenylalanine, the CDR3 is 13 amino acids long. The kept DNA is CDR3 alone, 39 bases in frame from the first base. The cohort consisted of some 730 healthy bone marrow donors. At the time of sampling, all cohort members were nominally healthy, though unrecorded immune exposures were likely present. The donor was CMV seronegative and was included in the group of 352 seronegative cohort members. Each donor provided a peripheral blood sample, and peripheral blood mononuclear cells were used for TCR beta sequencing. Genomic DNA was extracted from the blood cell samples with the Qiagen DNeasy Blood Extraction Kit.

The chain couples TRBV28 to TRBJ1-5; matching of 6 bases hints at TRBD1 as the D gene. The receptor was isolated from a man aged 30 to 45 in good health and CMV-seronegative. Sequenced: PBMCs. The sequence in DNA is TGTGCCAGCAGTCGAAGACAGGACCAGCCCCAGCATTTT. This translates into CASSRRQDQPQHF.